These T cell receptor beta chains were read from a single sample in a study of Graves' ophthalmopathy and Graves' hyperthyroidism. TCRdb processed the multiplex PCR reads anew with MiXCR; each CDR3 protein has one entry. The profile shows roughly 400,000 distinct CDR3 sequences, around 18% of them singletons. Sequencing input: peripheral blood. The receptors stem from a woman between 18 and 30 years old with Graves' ophthalmopathy. Each CDR3 is given with its conserved first and last residue. The order of the fields is J gene, D gene, CDR3 length, V gene, clone size, CDR3 DNA, CDR3 protein. D genes are given only for firm matches. Expanded clones get a size class; other rows say once, few or many, or leave the size out.

J gene: TRBJ2-2
D gene: NA
CDR3 length: 16
V gene: TRBV7-8
clone size: many
CDR3 DNA: TGTGCCAGCAGCTTAGACGGGGGTCGGAGGGCCGGGGAGCTGTTTTTT
CDR3 protein: CASSLDGGRRAGELFF

J gene: TRBJ1-1
D gene: TRBD1
CDR3 length: 12
V gene: TRBV12-3/TRBV12-4
clone size: few
CDR3 DNA: TGTGCCAGCATTGCCGGACAGGGGAGAGCTTTCTTT
CDR3 protein: CASIAGQGRAFF

J gene: TRBJ1-5
D gene: NA
CDR3 length: 13
V gene: TRBV6-5
clone size: many
CDR3 DNA: TGTGCCAGCAGTTACGCCAGGGGCCAGCCCCAGCATTTT
CDR3 protein: CASSYARGQPQHF

J gene: TRBJ2-7
D gene: NA
CDR3 length: 14
V gene: TRBV24-1
clone size: NA
CDR3 DNA: TGTGCCACCAGTGATTCTGGAGGAGGTTACGAGCAGTACTTC
CDR3 protein: CATSDSGGGYEQYF

J gene: TRBJ2-5
D gene: NA
CDR3 length: 12
V gene: TRBV5-1
clone size: many
CDR3 DNA: TGCGCCAGCAGCTTCAGGGGAGAGACCCAGTACTTC
CDR3 protein: CASSFRGETQYF

J gene: TRBJ2-5
D gene: TRBD2
CDR3 length: 16
V gene: TRBV13
clone size: many
CDR3 DNA: TGTGCCAGCAGCGTTAGCGTTAGCGGGAGCCGAGAGACCCAGTACTTC
CDR3 protein: CASSVSVSGSRETQYF

J gene: TRBJ2-7
D gene: NA
CDR3 length: 15
V gene: TRBV11-1
clone size: many
CDR3 DNA: TGTGCCAGCAGCTCAACGGTCCAGTCCCACTACGAGCAGTACTTC
CDR3 protein: CASSSTVQSHYEQYF

J gene: TRBJ1-1
D gene: TRBD1
CDR3 length: 13
V gene: TRBV12-3/TRBV12-4
clone size: many
CDR3 DNA: TGTGCCAGCGCCGGGACAGGGGGCACTGAAGCTTTCTTT
CDR3 protein: CASAGTGGTEAFF

J gene: TRBJ1-1
D gene: NA
CDR3 length: 13
V gene: TRBV30
clone size: many
CDR3 DNA: TGTGCCTGGAGTACGTTAAGGTACACTGAAGCTTTCTTT
CDR3 protein: CAWSTLRYTEAFF

J gene: TRBJ2-7
D gene: NA
CDR3 length: 14
V gene: TRBV6-1
clone size: few
CDR3 DNA: TGTGCCAGCGGGAAGGGGGGACTGAGCTACGAGCAGTACTTC
CDR3 protein: CASGKGGLSYEQYF

J gene: TRBJ2-4
D gene: NA
CDR3 length: 16
V gene: TRBV18
clone size: many
CDR3 DNA: TGTGCCAGCTCACCAACGGCGGGGATCGCCAAAAACATTCAGTACTTC
CDR3 protein: CASSPTAGIAKNIQYF

J gene: TRBJ1-6
D gene: TRBD1
CDR3 length: 16
V gene: TRBV20-1
clone size: once
CDR3 DNA: TGCAGTGCTAGGGAGGGGGCGGGGCAGGGTGGATCACCCCTCCACTTT
CDR3 protein: CSAREGAGQGGSPLHF

J gene: TRBJ1-3
D gene: NA
CDR3 length: 15
V gene: TRBV10-3
clone size: NA
CDR3 DNA: TGTGCCACCCGGCCCAGGGCCAGCTCTGGAAACACCATATATTTT
CDR3 protein: CATRPRASSGNTIYF

J gene: TRBJ1-5
D gene: NA
CDR3 length: 13
V gene: TRBV19
clone size: many
CDR3 DNA: TGTGCCAGTACAATGGCCGCTAATCAGCCCCAGCATTTT
CDR3 protein: CASTMAANQPQHF

J gene: TRBJ2-5
D gene: TRBD1
CDR3 length: 15
V gene: TRBV6-6
clone size: many
CDR3 DNA: TGTGCCAGCAGTTACAGGGGACAGGGCCAAGAGACCCAGTACTTC
CDR3 protein: CASSYRGQGQETQYF

J gene: TRBJ1-1
D gene: NA
CDR3 length: 14
V gene: TRBV28
clone size: many
CDR3 DNA: TGTGCCAGCAAGGTAGGATTTCGGAACACTGAAGCTTTCTTT
CDR3 protein: CASKVGFRNTEAFF

J gene: TRBJ1-5
D gene: NA
CDR3 length: 12
V gene: TRBV3-1
clone size: few
CDR3 DNA: TGTGCCAGCAGCCAGGGAAATCAGTCCCAGCATTTT
CDR3 protein: CASSQGNQSQHF

J gene: TRBJ1-1
D gene: NA
CDR3 length: 13
V gene: TRBV20-1
clone size: few
CDR3 DNA: TGCAGTGCTAGAGAAGGAGGAAACACTGAAGCTTTCTTT
CDR3 protein: CSAREGGNTEAFF

J gene: TRBJ2-7
D gene: NA
CDR3 length: 15
V gene: TRBV6-2/TRBV6-3
clone size: NA
CDR3 DNA: TGTGCCAGCAGTTACTCAGAGAACTCGGTCTACGAGCAGTACTTC
CDR3 protein: CASSYSENSVYEQYF

J gene: TRBJ1-1
D gene: NA
CDR3 length: 15
V gene: TRBV6-5
clone size: NA
CDR3 DNA: TGTGCCAGCAGTTACAGTGGGGGCGGCGACACTGAAGCTTTCTTT
CDR3 protein: CASSYSGGGDTEAFF

J gene: TRBJ1-2
D gene: NA
CDR3 length: 16
V gene: TRBV6-5
clone size: many
CDR3 DNA: TGTGCCAGCAGTTATGGACTCACCTACAATCACTATGGCTACACCTTC
CDR3 protein: CASSYGLTYNHYGYTF

J gene: TRBJ2-7
D gene: TRBD1
CDR3 length: 17
V gene: TRBV11-3
clone size: many
CDR3 DNA: TGTGCCAGCAGCTTATCCCCTGGACAGGGTGGGCAGTACGAGCAGTACTTC
CDR3 protein: CASSLSPGQGGQYEQYF

J gene: TRBJ2-5
D gene: NA
CDR3 length: 13
V gene: TRBV7-3
clone size: many
CDR3 DNA: TGTGCCAGCAGCTTTCGGGGGTCGGAGACCCAGTACTTC
CDR3 protein: CASSFRGSETQYF

J gene: TRBJ1-5
D gene: NA
CDR3 length: 12
V gene: TRBV7-6
clone size: many
CDR3 DNA: TGTGCCAGCAGCTTGGGGGTGGGGGACCAGCATTTT
CDR3 protein: CASSLGVGDQHF

J gene: TRBJ1-2
D gene: TRBD1
CDR3 length: 16
V gene: TRBV7-9
clone size: many
CDR3 DNA: TGTGCCAGCAGCCGATACACAGGGGGCATAGACTATGGCTACACCTTC
CDR3 protein: CASSRYTGGIDYGYTF

J gene: TRBJ1-1
D gene: NA
CDR3 length: 15
V gene: TRBV7-9
clone size: many
CDR3 DNA: TGTGCCAGCAGCTTAGTTTCCAACTGGGGCACTGAAGCTTTCTTT
CDR3 protein: CASSLVSNWGTEAFF

J gene: TRBJ1-6
D gene: NA
CDR3 length: 15
V gene: TRBV6-1
clone size: many
CDR3 DNA: TGTGCCAGCAGTGAAACCGCCAGGTGGGACTTCACCCTCCACTTT
CDR3 protein: CASSETARWDFTLHF

J gene: TRBJ2-5
D gene: TRBD1
CDR3 length: 15
V gene: TRBV19
clone size: NA
CDR3 DNA: TGTGCCAGTAGTGACAGGGGCTCTGGACAAGAGACCCAGTACTTC
CDR3 protein: CASSDRGSGQETQYF

J gene: TRBJ2-7
D gene: NA
CDR3 length: 14
V gene: TRBV7-6
clone size: many
CDR3 DNA: TGTGCCAGCAGCCCCGGGACCGGAACTATGGGGCAGTACTTC
CDR3 protein: CASSPGTGTMGQYF

J gene: TRBJ2-5
D gene: TRBD1
CDR3 length: 14
V gene: TRBV4-3
clone size: many
CDR3 DNA: TGCGCCAGCAGCGAAGGGGGACAGAGGGAGACCCAGTACTTC
CDR3 protein: CASSEGGQRETQYF

J gene: TRBJ1-5
D gene: NA
CDR3 length: 12
V gene: TRBV20-1
clone size: many
CDR3 DNA: TGCAGTGCTACTCTCGGGAATCAGCCCCAGCATTTT
CDR3 protein: CSATLGNQPQHF

J gene: TRBJ2-7
D gene: NA
CDR3 length: 14
V gene: TRBV6-2/TRBV6-3
clone size: many
CDR3 DNA: TGTGCCAGCAGTTACTCGCCTCTGCGCGCCCCGCAGTACTTC
CDR3 protein: CASSYSPLRAPQYF

J gene: TRBJ2-7
D gene: TRBD1
CDR3 length: 14
V gene: TRBV6-2/TRBV6-3
clone size: NA
CDR3 DNA: TGTGCCAGCAGTCGACAGGGGCAAACCTACGAGCAGTACTTC
CDR3 protein: CASSRQGQTYEQYF

J gene: TRBJ1-5
D gene: NA
CDR3 length: 14
V gene: TRBV27
clone size: few
CDR3 DNA: TGTGCCAGCAGTTTAACAGGGATCAATCAGCCCCAGCATTTT
CDR3 protein: CASSLTGINQPQHF

J gene: TRBJ2-7
D gene: NA
CDR3 length: 13
V gene: TRBV11-1
clone size: NA
CDR3 DNA: TGTGCCAGCAGCTTAGAGTCCACTTACGAGCAGTACTTC
CDR3 protein: CASSLESTYEQYF

J gene: TRBJ2-5
D gene: NA
CDR3 length: 14
V gene: TRBV28
clone size: NA
CDR3 DNA: TGTGTCAGCAGTTTAGTGGCAGTCCAAGAGACCCAGTACTTC
CDR3 protein: CVSSLVAVQETQYF

J gene: TRBJ1-2
D gene: NA
CDR3 length: 14
V gene: TRBV7-9
clone size: many
CDR3 DNA: TGTGCCAGCAGACCCGGTCCCCACCCCGGAGGCTACACCTTC
CDR3 protein: CASRPGPHPGGYTF

J gene: TRBJ1-1
D gene: NA
CDR3 length: 14
V gene: TRBV12-3/TRBV12-4
clone size: many
CDR3 DNA: TGTGCCAGCAGTTGGGGCTACCTGAACACTGAAGCTTTCTTT
CDR3 protein: CASSWGYLNTEAFF

J gene: TRBJ1-6
D gene: NA
CDR3 length: 15
V gene: TRBV28
clone size: few
CDR3 DNA: TGTGCCAGCAGTTTTAGCGGGGGGGGCAATTCACCCCTCCACTTT
CDR3 protein: CASSFSGGGNSPLHF

J gene: TRBJ2-3
D gene: TRBD2
CDR3 length: 16
V gene: TRBV15
clone size: many
CDR3 DNA: TGTGCCACCAGCGGAAAACTAGCGGGAGCCGAAGATACGCAGTATTTT
CDR3 protein: CATSGKLAGAEDTQYF

J gene: TRBJ2-7
D gene: NA
CDR3 length: 14
V gene: TRBV11-2
clone size: many
CDR3 DNA: TGTGCCAGCAGCTTAGAGGGGGCCTCCTACGAGCAGTACTTC
CDR3 protein: CASSLEGASYEQYF

J gene: TRBJ2-3
D gene: NA
CDR3 length: 15
V gene: TRBV20-1
clone size: many
CDR3 DNA: TGCAGTGCTAGAGATTGGGGGGGCTCCACAGATACGCAGTATTTT
CDR3 protein: CSARDWGGSTDTQYF

J gene: TRBJ2-5
D gene: NA
CDR3 length: 15
V gene: TRBV15
clone size: NA
CDR3 DNA: TGTGCCACCAGCAACGGATACCAGCAACAAGAGACCCAGTACTTC
CDR3 protein: CATSNGYQQQETQYF

J gene: TRBJ1-5
D gene: NA
CDR3 length: 13
V gene: TRBV12-3/TRBV12-4
clone size: many
CDR3 DNA: TGTGCCAGCAGTTCCCAGGGTACCCAGCCCCAGCATTTT
CDR3 protein: CASSSQGTQPQHF

J gene: TRBJ2-2
D gene: TRBD1
CDR3 length: 16
V gene: TRBV6-2/TRBV6-3
clone size: many
CDR3 DNA: TGTGCCAGCAACCCAATGGACAGGGACTACACCGGGGAGCTGTTTTTT
CDR3 protein: CASNPMDRDYTGELFF

J gene: TRBJ2-7
D gene: TRBD1
CDR3 length: 16
V gene: TRBV6-1
clone size: NA
CDR3 DNA: TGTGCCAGCAGTGAAGCCGGGGCAGGGGGCACCTACGAGCAGTACTTC
CDR3 protein: CASSEAGAGGTYEQYF

J gene: TRBJ1-5
D gene: NA
CDR3 length: 14
V gene: TRBV10-2
clone size: many
CDR3 DNA: TGCGCCACTGGATGGCAGGGAGGCCCTCAGCCCCAGCATTTT
CDR3 protein: CATGWQGGPQPQHF

J gene: TRBJ1-2
D gene: TRBD1
CDR3 length: 13
V gene: TRBV12-3/TRBV12-4
clone size: few
CDR3 DNA: TGTGCCAGCAGTAGACAGGGCGTCTATGGCTACACCTTC
CDR3 protein: CASSRQGVYGYTF

J gene: TRBJ1-1
D gene: NA
CDR3 length: 15
V gene: TRBV7-8
clone size: NA
CDR3 DNA: TGTGCCAGCAGCTTAGCGCTTTCAGCGAACACTGAAGCTTTCTTT
CDR3 protein: CASSLALSANTEAFF

J gene: TRBJ2-5
D gene: NA
CDR3 length: 13
V gene: TRBV6-2/TRBV6-3
clone size: NA
CDR3 DNA: TGTGCCAGCACGGAGCGGACGTTTAGGGCCCAGTACTTC
CDR3 protein: CASTERTFRAQYF

J gene: TRBJ2-4
D gene: NA
CDR3 length: 15
V gene: TRBV7-8
clone size: many
CDR3 DNA: TGTGCCAGCAGCTCTCCTAGACTAGCCAAAAACATTCAGTACTTC
CDR3 protein: CASSSPRLAKNIQYF

J gene: TRBJ1-2
D gene: NA
CDR3 length: 14
V gene: TRBV12-3/TRBV12-4
clone size: many
CDR3 DNA: TGTGCCAGCAGTCGACCGGGACGGCGATATGGCTACACCTTC
CDR3 protein: CASSRPGRRYGYTF

J gene: TRBJ1-2
D gene: NA
CDR3 length: 13
V gene: TRBV24-1
clone size: many
CDR3 DNA: TGTGCCACCAGTGATTTGGGGGAGCGTGGCTACACCTTC
CDR3 protein: CATSDLGERGYTF